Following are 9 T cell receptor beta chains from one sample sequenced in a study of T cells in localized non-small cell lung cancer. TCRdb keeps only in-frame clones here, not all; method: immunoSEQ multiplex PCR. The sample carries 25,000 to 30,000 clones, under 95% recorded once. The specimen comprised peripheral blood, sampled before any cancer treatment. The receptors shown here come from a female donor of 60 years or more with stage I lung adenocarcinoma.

CDR3 DNA sequence: TGCGCCAGCACAGGGGTGATCCGGGGCTACACCTTC. Its translation: CASTGVIRGYTF. The V gene is TRBV10-1, the J gene TRBJ1-2; tentative D call: TRBD1 (6 bases). The length of the CDR3 is 12 residues. The V gene's germline CDR1 is WNHNN and CDR2 SYGVQD (reference sequence). V lost 7 bases and J lost 8, with 14 bases in between.

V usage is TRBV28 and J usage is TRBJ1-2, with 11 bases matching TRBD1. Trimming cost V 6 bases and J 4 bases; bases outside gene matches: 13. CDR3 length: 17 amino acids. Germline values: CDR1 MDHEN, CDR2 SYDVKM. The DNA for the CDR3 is TGTGCCAGCAGCTCCGGGACAGGGGGATTCTGGGGCTATGGCTACACCTTC. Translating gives CASSSGTGGFWGYGYTF.

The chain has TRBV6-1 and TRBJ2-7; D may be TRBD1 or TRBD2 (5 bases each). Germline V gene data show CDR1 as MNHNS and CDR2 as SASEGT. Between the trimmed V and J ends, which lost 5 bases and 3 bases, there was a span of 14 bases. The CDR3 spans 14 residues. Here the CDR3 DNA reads TGTGCCAGCAGTCTCCGGGACCTGGGCTACGAGCAGTACTTC. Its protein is CASSLRDLGYEQYF.

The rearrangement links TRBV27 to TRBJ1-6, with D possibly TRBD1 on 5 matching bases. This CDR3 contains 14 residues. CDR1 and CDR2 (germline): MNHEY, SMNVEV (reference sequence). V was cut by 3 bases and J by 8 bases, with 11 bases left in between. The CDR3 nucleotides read TGTGCCAGCAGTTTCTCGGGACCCTATTCACCCCTCCACTTT. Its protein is CASSFSGPYSPLHF.

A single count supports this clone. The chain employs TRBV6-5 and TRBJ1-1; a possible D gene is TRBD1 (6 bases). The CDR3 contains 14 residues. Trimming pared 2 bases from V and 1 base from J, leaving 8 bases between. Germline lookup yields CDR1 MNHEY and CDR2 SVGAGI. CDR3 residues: CASSYRTENTEAFF. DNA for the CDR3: TGTGCCAGCAGTTACAGGACAGAGAACACTGAAGCTTTCTTT.

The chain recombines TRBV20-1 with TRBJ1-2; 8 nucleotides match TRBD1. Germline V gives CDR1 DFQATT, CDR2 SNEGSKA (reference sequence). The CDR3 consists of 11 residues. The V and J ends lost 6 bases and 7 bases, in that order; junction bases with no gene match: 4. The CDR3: CSASQGAGYTF. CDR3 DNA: TGCAGTGCCAGTCAGGGGGCTGGCTACACCTTC.

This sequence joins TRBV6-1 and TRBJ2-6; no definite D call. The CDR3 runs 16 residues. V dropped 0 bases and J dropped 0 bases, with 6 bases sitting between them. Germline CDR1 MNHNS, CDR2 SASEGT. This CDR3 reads CASSEATASGANVLTF. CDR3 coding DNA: TGTGCCAGCAGTGAAGCGACTGCCTCTGGGGCCAACGTCCTGACTTTC.

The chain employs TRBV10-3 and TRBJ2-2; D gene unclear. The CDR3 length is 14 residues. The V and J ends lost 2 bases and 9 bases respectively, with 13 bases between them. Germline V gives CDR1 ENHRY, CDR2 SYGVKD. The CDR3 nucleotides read TGTGCCATCAGTGAGAATCCCGGTGGGAGGGAGCTGTTTTTT. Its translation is CAISENPGGRELFF.

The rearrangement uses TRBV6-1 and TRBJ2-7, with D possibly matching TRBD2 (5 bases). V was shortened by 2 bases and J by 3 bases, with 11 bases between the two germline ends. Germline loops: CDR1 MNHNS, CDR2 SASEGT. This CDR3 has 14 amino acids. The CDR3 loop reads CASSENGGLYEQYF. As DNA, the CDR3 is TGTGCCAGCAGTGAAAACGGCGGGCTCTACGAGCAGTACTTC.